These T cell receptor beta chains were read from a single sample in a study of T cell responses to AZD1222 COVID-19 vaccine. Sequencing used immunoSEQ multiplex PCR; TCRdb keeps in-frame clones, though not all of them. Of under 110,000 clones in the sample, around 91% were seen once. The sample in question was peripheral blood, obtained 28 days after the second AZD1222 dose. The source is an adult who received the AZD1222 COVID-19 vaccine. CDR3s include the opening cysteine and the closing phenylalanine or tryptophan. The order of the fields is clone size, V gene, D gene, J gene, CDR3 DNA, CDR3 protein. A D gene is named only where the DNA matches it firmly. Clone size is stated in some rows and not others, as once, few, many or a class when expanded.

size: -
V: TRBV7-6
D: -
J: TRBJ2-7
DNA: TGTGCCAGCAGCAGAGAGCCATTCTACGAGCAGTACTTC
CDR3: CASSREPFYEQYF

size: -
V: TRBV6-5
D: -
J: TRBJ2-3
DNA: TGTGCCAGCAGATCTCAGGGGGGAGGCACAGATACGCAGTATTTT
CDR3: CASRSQGGGTDTQYF

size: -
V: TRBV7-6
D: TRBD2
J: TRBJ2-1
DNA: TGTGCCAGCAGCTCTAGCGGGGGGACCAGCTCCTACAATGAGCAGTTCTTC
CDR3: CASSSSGGTSSYNEQFF

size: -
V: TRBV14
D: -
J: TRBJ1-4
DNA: TGTGCCAGCAGCCAAGACGGGGGGCTCAATGAAAAACTGTTTTTT
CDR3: CASSQDGGLNEKLFF

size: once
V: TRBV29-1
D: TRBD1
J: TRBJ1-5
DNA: TGCAGCGTAGGACAGGGGAATCAGCCCCAGCATTTT
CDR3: CSVGQGNQPQHF

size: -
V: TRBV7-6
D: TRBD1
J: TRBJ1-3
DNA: TGTGCCAGCAGCCCGGGACAGGGAGGAACAAACACCATATATTTT
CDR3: CASSPGQGGTNTIYF

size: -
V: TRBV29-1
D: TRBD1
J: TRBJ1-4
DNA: TGCAGCGCAATCCCCTCCGGGACAGGGGGTGAAAAACTGTTTTTT
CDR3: CSAIPSGTGGEKLFF

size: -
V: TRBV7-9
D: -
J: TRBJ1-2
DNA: TGTGCCAGCGCCTTGACAGCTAATGGCTACACCTTC
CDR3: CASALTANGYTF

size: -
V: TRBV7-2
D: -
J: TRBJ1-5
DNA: TGTGCCAGCAGCTTAACGGGATTTCAGCCCCAGCATTTT
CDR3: CASSLTGFQPQHF

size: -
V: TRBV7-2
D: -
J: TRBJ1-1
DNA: TGTGCCAGCAGCTTAGGTGTCACTGATGCTTTCTTT
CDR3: CASSLGVTDAFF

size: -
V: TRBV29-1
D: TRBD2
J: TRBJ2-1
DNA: TGCAGCCTCCTTCTCTGGCGGGGGGGCGAAGAGCAGTTCTTC
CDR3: CSLLLWRGGEEQFF

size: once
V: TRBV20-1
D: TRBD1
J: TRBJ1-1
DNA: TGCAGTGGGACAGGGGGTATTGAAGCTTTCTTT
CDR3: CSGTGGIEAFF

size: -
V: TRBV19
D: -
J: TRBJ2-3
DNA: TGTGCCAGTAGTATGATACAGTCAAGCACAGATACGCAGTATTTT
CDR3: CASSMIQSSTDTQYF

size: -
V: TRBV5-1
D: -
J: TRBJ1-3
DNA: TGCGCCAGCAGCTCGGAGGGGGTCAGAAACACCATATATTTT
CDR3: CASSSEGVRNTIYF

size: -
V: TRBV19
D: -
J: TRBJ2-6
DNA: TGTGCCACCAGGGAGGGGGCTGGGGCCAACGTCCTGACTTTC
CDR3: CATREGAGANVLTF

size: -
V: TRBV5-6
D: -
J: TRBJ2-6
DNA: TGTGCCAGCAGTCCTCCGGCAGTCTCTGGGGCCAACGTCCTGACTTTC
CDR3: CASSPPAVSGANVLTF

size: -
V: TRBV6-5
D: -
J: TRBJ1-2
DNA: TGTGCCAGCAGTTATATTGGGGGCCGGTATGGCTACACCTTC
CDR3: CASSYIGGRYGYTF

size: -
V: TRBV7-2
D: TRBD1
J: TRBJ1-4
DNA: TGTGCCAGCAGCTTAGGTGGACAGGGGGAAAAACTGTTTTTT
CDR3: CASSLGGQGEKLFF

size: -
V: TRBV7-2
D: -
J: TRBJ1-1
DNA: TGTGCCAGCAGCTTCACCCAAGAGACTTTCGCTTTCTTT
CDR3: CASSFTQETFAFF

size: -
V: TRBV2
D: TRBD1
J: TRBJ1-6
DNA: TGTGCCAGCAGTGAAAACAGGGGGCAGAATTCACCCCTCCACTTT
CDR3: CASSENRGQNSPLHF

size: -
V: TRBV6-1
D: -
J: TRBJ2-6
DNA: TGTGCCAGCAGTGAAAGAGGTAGGGGGGCCAACGTCCTGACTTTC
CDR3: CASSERGRGANVLTF

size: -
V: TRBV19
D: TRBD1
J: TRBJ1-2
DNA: TGTGCCAGTACCCCGGACAGGGGGCTAGGCGGCTACACCTTC
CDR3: CASTPDRGLGGYTF

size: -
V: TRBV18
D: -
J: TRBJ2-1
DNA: TGTGCCAGCTCACCTACACTAGGAGACTCCTACAATGAGCAGTTCTTC
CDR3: CASSPTLGDSYNEQFF

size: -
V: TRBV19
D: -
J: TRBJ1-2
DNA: TGTGCCAGTCTCAGCCGGGGGCCCGAGTGGGGCTACACCTTC
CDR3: CASLSRGPEWGYTF

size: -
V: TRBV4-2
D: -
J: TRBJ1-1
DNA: TGTGCCAGCAGCCAACAGGGGCTGGGGACGAACACTGAAGCTTTCTTT
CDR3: CASSQQGLGTNTEAFF

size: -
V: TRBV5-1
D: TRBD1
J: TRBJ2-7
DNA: TGCGCCAGCACCCTCTACGACAGGGACGAGCAGTACTTC
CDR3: CASTLYDRDEQYF

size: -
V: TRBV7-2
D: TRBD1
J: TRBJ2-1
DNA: TGTGCCAGCAGTTCTGGGACAGGGACCAATGAGCAGTTCTTC
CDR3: CASSSGTGTNEQFF

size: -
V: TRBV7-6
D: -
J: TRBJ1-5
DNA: TGTGCCAGCAGCTCGGGGACCTACATCGGCAATCAGCCCCAGCATTTT
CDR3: CASSSGTYIGNQPQHF

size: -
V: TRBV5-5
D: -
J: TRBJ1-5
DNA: TGTGCCAGCAGCTCGACAGGAGTCGGTCAGCCCCAGCATTTT
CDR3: CASSSTGVGQPQHF

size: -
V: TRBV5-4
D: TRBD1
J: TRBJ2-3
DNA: TGTGCCAGCAGCCTCGGGACAGGGGGCACAGATACGCAGTATTTT
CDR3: CASSLGTGGTDTQYF

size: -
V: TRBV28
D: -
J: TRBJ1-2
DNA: TGTGCCAGCACCTCAGACAGCTATGGCTACACCTTC
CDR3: CASTSDSYGYTF

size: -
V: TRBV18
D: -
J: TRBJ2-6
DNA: TGTGCCAGCTCACCGCAGACCGCTGGGGCCAACGTCCTGACTTTC
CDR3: CASSPQTAGANVLTF